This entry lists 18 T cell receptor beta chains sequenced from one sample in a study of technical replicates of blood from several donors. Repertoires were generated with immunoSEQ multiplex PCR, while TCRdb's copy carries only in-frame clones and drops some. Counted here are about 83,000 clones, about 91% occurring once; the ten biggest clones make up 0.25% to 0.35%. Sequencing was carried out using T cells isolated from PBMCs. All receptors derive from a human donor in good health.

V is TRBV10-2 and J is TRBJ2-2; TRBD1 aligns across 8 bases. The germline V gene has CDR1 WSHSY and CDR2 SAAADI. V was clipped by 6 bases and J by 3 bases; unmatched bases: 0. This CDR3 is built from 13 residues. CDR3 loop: CASRGQDTGELFF. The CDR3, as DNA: TGCGCCAGCAGGGGACAGGACACCGGGGAGCTGTTTTTT.

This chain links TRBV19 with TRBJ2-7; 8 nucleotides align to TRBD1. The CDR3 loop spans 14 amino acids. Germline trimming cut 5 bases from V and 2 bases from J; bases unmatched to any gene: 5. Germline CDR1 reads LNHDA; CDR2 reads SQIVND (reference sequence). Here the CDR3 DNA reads TGTGCCAGTAGTCTACGGGACAGGACCTACGAGCAGTACTTC. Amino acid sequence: CASSLRDRTYEQYF.

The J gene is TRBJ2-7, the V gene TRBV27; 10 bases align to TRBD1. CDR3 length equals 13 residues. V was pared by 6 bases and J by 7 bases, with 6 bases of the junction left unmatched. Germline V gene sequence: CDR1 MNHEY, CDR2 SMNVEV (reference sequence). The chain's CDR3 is CASSGTGVGEQYF. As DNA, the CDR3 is TGTGCCAGCAGCGGGACAGGGGTTGGGGAGCAGTACTTC.

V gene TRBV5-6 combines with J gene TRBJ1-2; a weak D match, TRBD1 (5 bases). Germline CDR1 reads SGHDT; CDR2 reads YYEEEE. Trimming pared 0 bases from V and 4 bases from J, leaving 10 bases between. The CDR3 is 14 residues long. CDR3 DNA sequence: TGTGCCAGCAGCTTGGACGGGGGACCCTATGGCTACACCTTC. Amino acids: CASSLDGGPYGYTF.

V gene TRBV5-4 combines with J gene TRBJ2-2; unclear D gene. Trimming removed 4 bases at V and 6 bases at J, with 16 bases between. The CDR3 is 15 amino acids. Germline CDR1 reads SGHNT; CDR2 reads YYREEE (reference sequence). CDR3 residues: CASSPGALLAGELFF. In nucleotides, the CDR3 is TGTGCCAGCAGCCCCGGAGCCCTCCTCGCCGGGGAGCTGTTTTTT.

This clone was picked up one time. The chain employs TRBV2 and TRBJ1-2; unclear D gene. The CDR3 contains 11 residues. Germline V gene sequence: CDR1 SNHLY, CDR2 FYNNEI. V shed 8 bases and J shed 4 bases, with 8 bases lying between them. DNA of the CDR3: TGTGCCAGCCGGGGAGGCTATGGCTACACCTTC. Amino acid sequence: CASRGGYGYTF.

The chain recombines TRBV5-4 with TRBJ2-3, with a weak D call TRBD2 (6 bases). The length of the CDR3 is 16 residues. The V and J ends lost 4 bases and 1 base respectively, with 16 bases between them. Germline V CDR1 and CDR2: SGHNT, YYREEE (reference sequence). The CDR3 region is CASSPTERVRTDTQYF. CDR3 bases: TGTGCCAGCAGCCCCACCGAGCGGGTGCGCACAGATACGCAGTATTTT.

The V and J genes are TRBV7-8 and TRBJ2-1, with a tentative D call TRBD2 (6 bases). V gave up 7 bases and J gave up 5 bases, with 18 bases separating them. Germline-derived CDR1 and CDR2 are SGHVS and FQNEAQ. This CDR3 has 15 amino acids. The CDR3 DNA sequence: TGTGCCAGCAACCCCAATCCAGGACTAAACAATGAGCAGTTCTTC. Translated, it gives CASNPNPGLNNEQFF. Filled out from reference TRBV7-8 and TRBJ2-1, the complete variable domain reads GAGVSQSPRYKVAKRGQDVALRCDPISGHVSLFWYQQALGQGPEFLTYFQNEAQLDKSGLPSDRFFAERPEGSVSTLKIQRTQQEDSAVYLCASNPNPGLNNEQFFGPGTRLTVL.

In DNA, the CDR3 is TGTGCCAGCATATCGGGGGGGGCTGGGGAGCTGTTTTTT. Amino acids: CASISGGAGELFF. This rearrangement joins TRBV2 to TRBJ2-2, with 8 bases fitting TRBD2. The germline V gene has CDR1 SNHLY and CDR2 FYNNEI. The length of the CDR3 is 13 residues. Germline trimming cut 7 bases from V and 8 bases from J; bases unmatched to any gene: 6. Complete variable domain (other parts from reference TRBV2 and TRBJ2-2): EPEVTQTPSHQVTQMGQEVILRCVPISNHLYFYWYRQILGQKVEFLVSFYNNEISEKSEIFDDQFSVERPDGSNFTLKIRSTKLEDSAMYFCASISGGAGELFFGEGSRLTVL.

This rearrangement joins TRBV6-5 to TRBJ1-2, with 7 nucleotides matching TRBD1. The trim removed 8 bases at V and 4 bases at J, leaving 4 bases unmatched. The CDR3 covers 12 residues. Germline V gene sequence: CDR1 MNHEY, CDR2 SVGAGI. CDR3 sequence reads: CASLGGGYGYTF. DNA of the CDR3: TGTGCCAGCTTAGGGGGCGGCTATGGCTACACCTTC.

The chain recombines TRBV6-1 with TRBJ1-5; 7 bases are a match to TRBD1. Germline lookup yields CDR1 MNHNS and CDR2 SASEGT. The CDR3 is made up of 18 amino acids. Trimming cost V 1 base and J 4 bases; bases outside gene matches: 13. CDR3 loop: CASSEGVGGLRWNQPQHF. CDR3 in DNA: TGTGCCAGCAGTGAAGGGGTAGGGGGCTTACGTTGGAATCAGCCCCAGCATTTT.

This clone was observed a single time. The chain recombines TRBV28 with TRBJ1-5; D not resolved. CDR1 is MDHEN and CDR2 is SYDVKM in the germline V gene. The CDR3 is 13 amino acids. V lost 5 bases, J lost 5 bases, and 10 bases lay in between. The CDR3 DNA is TGTGCCAGCAGTCCCCCACTCCATCAGCCCCAGCATTTT. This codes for CASSPPLHQPQHF.

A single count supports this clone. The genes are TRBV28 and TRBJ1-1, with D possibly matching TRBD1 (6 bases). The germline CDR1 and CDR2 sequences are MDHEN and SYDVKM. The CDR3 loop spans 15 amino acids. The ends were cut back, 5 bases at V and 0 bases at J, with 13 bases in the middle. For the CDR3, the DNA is TGTGCCAGCAGTCCGCGGACAGCGATGAACACTGAAGCTTTCTTT. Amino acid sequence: CASSPRTAMNTEAFF.

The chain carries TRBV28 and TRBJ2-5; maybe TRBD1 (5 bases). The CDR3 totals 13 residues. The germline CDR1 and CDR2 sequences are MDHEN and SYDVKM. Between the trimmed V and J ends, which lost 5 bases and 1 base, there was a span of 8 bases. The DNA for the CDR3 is TGTGCCAGCAGTCAAGGGGTCCAAGAGACCCAGTACTTC. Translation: CASSQGVQETQYF.

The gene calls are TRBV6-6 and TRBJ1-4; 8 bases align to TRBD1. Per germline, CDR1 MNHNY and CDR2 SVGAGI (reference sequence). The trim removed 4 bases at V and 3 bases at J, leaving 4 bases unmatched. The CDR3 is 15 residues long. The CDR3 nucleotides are TGTGCCAGCAGTTTCCGGGACAGGCCTAATGAAAAACTGTTTTTT. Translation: CASSFRDRPNEKLFF.

The CDR3 loop reads CASSANRDRGFYGYTF. In DNA, the CDR3 is TGCGCCAGCAGCGCAAACCGGGACAGGGGGTTTTATGGCTACACCTTC. The chain links TRBV5-1 to TRBJ1-2; 11 bases agree with TRBD1. The CDR3 consists of 16 residues. V trimming: 4 bases; J trimming: 5 bases; junction bases outside the gene matches: 10. CDR1 SGHRS and CDR2 YFSETQ come from the germline V gene.

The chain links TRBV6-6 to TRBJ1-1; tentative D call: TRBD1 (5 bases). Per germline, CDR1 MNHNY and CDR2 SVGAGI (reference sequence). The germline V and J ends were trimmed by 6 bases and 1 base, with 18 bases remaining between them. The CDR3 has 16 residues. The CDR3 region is CASSLPPGLGNTEAFF. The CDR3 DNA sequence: TGTGCCAGCAGCCTCCCCCCGGGACTGGGGAACACTGAAGCTTTCTTT.

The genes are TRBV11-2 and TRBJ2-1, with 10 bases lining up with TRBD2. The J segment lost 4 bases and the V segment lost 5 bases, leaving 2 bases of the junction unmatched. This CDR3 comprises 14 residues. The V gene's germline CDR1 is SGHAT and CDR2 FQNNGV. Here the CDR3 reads CASSVAGGYNEQFF. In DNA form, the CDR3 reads TGTGCCAGCAGCGTAGCGGGAGGTTACAATGAGCAGTTCTTC.